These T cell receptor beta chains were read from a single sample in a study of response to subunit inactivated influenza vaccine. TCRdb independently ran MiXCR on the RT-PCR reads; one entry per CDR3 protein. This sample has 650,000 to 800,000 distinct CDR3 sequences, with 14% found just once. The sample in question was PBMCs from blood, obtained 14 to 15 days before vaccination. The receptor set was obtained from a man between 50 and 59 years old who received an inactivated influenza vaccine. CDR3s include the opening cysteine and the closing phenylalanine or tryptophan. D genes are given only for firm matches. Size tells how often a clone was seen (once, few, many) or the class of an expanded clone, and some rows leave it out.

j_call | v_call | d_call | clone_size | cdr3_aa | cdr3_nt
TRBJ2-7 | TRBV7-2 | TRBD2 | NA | CASSLALAGVGEQYF | TGTGCCAGCAGCTTAGCGCTAGCGGGAGTTGGCGAGCAGTACTTC
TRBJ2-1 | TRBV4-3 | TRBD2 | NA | CASSQWSGGANEQFF | TGCGCCAGCAGCCAATGGAGCGGGGGGGCCAATGAGCAGTTCTTC
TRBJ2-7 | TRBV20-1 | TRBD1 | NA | CSARRGQGPREQYF | TGCAGTGCTAGACGGGGACAGGGGCCTCGGGAGCAGTACTTC
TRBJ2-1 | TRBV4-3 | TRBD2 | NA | CASSQYSGGSYNEQFF | TGCGCCAGCAGCCAGTATAGCGGGGGGTCCTACAATGAGCAGTTCTTC
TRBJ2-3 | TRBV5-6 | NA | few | CASSVHTGPHTDTQYF | TGTGCCAGCAGCGTACACACCGGACCCCACACAGATACGCAGTATTTT
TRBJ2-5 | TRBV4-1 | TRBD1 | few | CASSQALGTGLRQETQYF | TGCGCCAGCAGCCAAGCCCTCGGGACAGGTCTTCGCCAAGAGACCCAGTACTTC
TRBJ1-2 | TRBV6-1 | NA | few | CASLGSGLDYGYTF | TGTGCCAGCCTTGGGTCAGGGCTCGACTATGGCTACACCTTC
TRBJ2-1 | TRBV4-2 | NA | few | CASSQGAGANDNEQFF | TGTGCCAGCAGCCAAGGGGCGGGGGCGAACGACAATGAGCAGTTCTTC
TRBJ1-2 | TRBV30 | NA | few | CAWSVGGGSYGYTF | TGTGCCTGGAGTGTAGGTGGCGGGAGTTATGGCTACACCTTC
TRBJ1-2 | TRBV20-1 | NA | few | CSARSTGAGNYGYTF | TGCAGTGCTAGATCTACTGGGGCGGGTAACTATGGCTACACCTTC
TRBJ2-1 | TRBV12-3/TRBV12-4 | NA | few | CASSFDSFAYNEQFF | TGTGCCAGCAGTTTCGACTCCTTCGCTTACAATGAGCAGTTCTTC
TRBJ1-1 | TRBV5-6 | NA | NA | CASRSAGNTEAFF | TGTGCCAGCAGATCTGCCGGGAACACTGAAGCTTTCTTT
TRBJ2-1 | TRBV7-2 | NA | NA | CASSLRTGRSYNEQFF | TGTGCCAGCAGCTTACGAACAGGGAGGTCCTACAATGAGCAGTTCTTC
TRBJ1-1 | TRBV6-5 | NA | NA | CASSHLSPNTEAFF | TGTGCCAGCAGTCACCTATCCCCGAACACTGAAGCTTTCTTT
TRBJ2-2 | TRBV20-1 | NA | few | CSARAQIPLPSGELFF | TGCAGTGCTAGAGCGCAGATTCCTCTTCCTTCCGGGGAGCTGTTTTTT
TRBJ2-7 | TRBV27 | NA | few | CASSGTGLRSNEQYF | TGTGCCAGCAGCGGAACGGGACTTAGGAGCAACGAGCAGTACTTC
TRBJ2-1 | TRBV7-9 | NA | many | CASSLGDEQFF | TGTGCCAGCAGCTTAGGCGATGAGCAGTTCTTC
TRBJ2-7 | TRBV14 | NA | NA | CASSPIHRLIVGEQYF | TGTGCCAGCAGCCCCATCCACAGATTGATCGTTGGCGAGCAGTACTTC
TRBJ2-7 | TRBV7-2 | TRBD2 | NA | CASSLADAYEQYF | TGTGCCAGCAGCCTAGCGGACGCCTACGAGCAGTACTTC
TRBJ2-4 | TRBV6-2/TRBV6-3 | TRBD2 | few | CASSYASGRALAKNIQYF | TGTGCCAGCAGTTACGCTAGCGGGAGGGCACTAGCCAAAAACATTCAGTACTTC
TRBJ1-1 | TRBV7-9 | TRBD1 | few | CASSRPGTGFGSEAFF | TGTGCCAGCAGCCGTCCCGGGACAGGGTTCGGGAGTGAAGCTTTCTTT
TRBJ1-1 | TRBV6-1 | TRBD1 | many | CASSPGGDTEAFF | TGTGCCAGCAGTCCAGGGGGGGACACTGAAGCTTTCTTT
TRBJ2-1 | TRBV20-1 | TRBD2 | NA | CSASGSGGGYNEQFF | TGCAGTGCCTCTGGCTCGGGCGGGGGGTACAATGAGCAGTTCTTC
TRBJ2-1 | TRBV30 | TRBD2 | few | CAWSAPAGGRFEQFF | TGTGCCTGGAGTGCCCCGGCGGGAGGCCGTTTTGAGCAGTTCTTC
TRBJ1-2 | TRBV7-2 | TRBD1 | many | CASSLAGTGAGYGYTF | TGTGCCAGCAGCTTAGCCGGGACAGGGGCCGGCTATGGCTACACCTTC
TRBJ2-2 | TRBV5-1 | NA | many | CASSLAIRTGELFF | TGCGCCAGCAGCTTGGCCATTCGTACCGGGGAGCTGTTTTTT
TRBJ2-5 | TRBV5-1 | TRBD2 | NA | CASSISGRTEETQYF | TGCGCCAGCAGCATTAGCGGGAGAACGGAAGAGACCCAGTACTTC
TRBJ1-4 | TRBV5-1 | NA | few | CASSYSGAYGELFF | TGCGCCAGCAGCTATAGCGGCGCCTACGGGGAACTGTTTTTT
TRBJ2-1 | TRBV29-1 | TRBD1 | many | CSVERARQGRNEQFF | TGCAGCGTTGAAAGAGCCCGACAGGGCAGGAATGAGCAGTTCTTC
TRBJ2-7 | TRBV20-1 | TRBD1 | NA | CSATRDRGWEQYF | TGCAGTGCTACCAGGGACAGGGGGTGGGAGCAGTACTTC
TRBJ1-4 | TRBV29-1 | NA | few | CSVGGEKLFF | TGCAGCGTTGGAGGTGAAAAACTGTTTTTT
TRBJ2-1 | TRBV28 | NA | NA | CASNHRGTRNNEQFF | TGTGCCAGCAACCATCGGGGGACGCGCAACAATGAGCAGTTCTTC
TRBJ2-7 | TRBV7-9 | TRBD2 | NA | CASSLIYQGLAGAEQYF | TGTGCCAGCAGCTTAATTTACCAAGGACTAGCGGGAGCCGAGCAGTACTTC
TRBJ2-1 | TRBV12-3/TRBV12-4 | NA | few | CASFRDYAYNEQFF | TGTGCCAGCTTCAGAGACTACGCCTACAATGAGCAGTTCTTC
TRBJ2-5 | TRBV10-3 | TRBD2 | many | CAIRGLAGETQYF | TGTGCCATTAGAGGACTAGCGGGAGAGACCCAGTACTTC
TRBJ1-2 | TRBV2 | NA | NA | CASSAGTGYTF | TGTGCCAGCAGTGCCGGGACTGGCTACACCTTC
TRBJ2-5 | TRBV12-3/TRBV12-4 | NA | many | CASSWAETQYF | TGTGCCAGCAGCTGGGCGGAGACCCAGTACTTC
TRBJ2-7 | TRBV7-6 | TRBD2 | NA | CASSSPGLAGSEQYF | TGTGCCAGCAGCTCGCCGGGACTAGCGGGATCCGAGCAGTACTTC